This T cell receptor beta chain comes out of a study of blood T cell repertoires in COVID-19 (dated by TCRdb to 2020 to 2022). Concerning the study at large: Samples covering the acute and convalescent phases of COVID-19 were provided by collaborators in the United States, Italy and Spain. Nearly every sample came with metadata listing a de-identified subject ID, COVID-19 status, age in years and sex. Where available, HLA class I and class II types were taken from metadata supplied by the sample provider and were not determined by assay-based typing. The dataset comprised deeply sampled blood TCRbeta repertoires from subjects exposed to, actively infected with, or recovered from COVID-19. The prospective study material was composed of cDNA or gDNA derived from T cells, B-cell-depleted T cells, or PBMCs. The repertoires were released in a freely available public database intended as a resource for research on the immune response to SARS-CoV-2. Samples came from the ongoing ImmuneRACE study (first 160 participants) plus 1,254 subjects from 6 global collaborators.

A word on this clone: It lacks a known antigen. Base qualities were left out, and no much larger clone turns up one base away.

What the research found in general, with its limitations: How much clinical and demographic metadata was included differed by source and by participant, and the metadata was provided uncurated.

TCRbeta CDR3 regions were amplified from genomic DNA by means of the immunoSEQ Assay, a bias-controlled multiplex PCR. The authors' analysis ran thus. The number of nucleated cells in each sample was estimated from the amplification of reference gene primers within the assay. Sequence reads were collapsed and filtered to measure the absolute abundance of every unique TCRbeta CDR3 rearrangement. For each sample, productive Simpson clonality was calculated as the square root of Simpson's diversity index across productive rearrangements. As stored in TCRdb, this immuneACCESS dataset retains in-frame rearrangements with V and J assigned. A fraction of the clones does not appear; measured against another copy, unresolved V genes explain less than half of the discrepancy, and the remainder lacks a known reason. The D gene and trimming were derived from the DNA, and the V and J assignments and clone size from that table. The sample includes more than 60,000 clones, with over 80% observed a single time. The ten top clones hold roughly 15% of the sample.

The collaborating institutions used their own protocols to collect whole blood in K2EDTA tubes. For TCRbeta analysis, collaborator samples were shipped as frozen whole blood, as isolated PBMCs, or as DNA extracted from either sample type. This receptor was obtained from a woman at least 80 years old with acute or convalescent COVID-19. Sequenced material: peripheral blood.

The DNA is TGTGCCAGCAGCTGGGCCGGGACAGGGAACACTGAAGCTTTCTTT. Its translation reads: CASSWAGTGNTEAFF. The V gene is TRBV7-9 and the J gene is TRBJ1-1; TRBD1 aligns with 8 central bases. As encoded in the germline V gene (reference sequence), CDR1 is SEHNR while CDR2 is FQNEAQ. The CDR3 numbers 15 residues from cysteine through phenylalanine. Of all the DNA, just the CDR3 is kept, 45 bases in frame from base 1. The germline V and J ends show losses of 4 bases and 1 base respectively, and no gene match explains 5 bases of the junction.